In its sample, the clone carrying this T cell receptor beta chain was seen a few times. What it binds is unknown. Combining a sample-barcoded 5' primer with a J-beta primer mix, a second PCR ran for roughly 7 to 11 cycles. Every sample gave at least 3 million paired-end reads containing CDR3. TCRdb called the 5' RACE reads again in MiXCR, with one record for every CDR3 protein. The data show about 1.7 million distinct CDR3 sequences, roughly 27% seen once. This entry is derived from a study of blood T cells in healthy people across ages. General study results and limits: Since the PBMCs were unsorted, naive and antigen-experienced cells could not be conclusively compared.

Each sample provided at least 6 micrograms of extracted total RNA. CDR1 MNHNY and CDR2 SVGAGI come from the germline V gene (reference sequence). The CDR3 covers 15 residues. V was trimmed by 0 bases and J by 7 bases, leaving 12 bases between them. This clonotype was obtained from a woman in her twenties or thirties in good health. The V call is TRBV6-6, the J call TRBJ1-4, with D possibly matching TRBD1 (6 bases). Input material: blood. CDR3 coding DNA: TGTGCCAGCAGTTACTCTTCGGGGGCCAGTGAAAAACTGTTTTTT. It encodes CASSYSSGASEKLFF.